This T cell receptor beta chain is drawn from a study of identical twins. TCRdb recomputed calls from the 5' RACE reads with MiXCR, one row per CDR3 protein. The sample holds about 480,000 distinct CDR3 sequences, over 12% seen once. The CDR3 runs to 15 residues. Germline V gene lookup returns CDR1 SEHNR and CDR2 FQNEAQ (reference sequence). The ends lost 5 bases at V and 3 bases at J; junction bases unmatched: 9. The same data also went into a second study, on yellow fever vaccine responses in identical twins.

This TCR was recovered from a woman between 18 and 29 years old in good health. Input material: CD4+ T cells sorted from blood. This rearrangement joins TRBV7-9 to TRBJ2-5; 7 nucleotides align to TRBD2. The CDR3 loop reads CASSRRGTTEETQYF. The CDR3 DNA follows: TGTGCCAGCAGCCGGCGAGGGACTACCGAAGAGACCCAGTACTTC.